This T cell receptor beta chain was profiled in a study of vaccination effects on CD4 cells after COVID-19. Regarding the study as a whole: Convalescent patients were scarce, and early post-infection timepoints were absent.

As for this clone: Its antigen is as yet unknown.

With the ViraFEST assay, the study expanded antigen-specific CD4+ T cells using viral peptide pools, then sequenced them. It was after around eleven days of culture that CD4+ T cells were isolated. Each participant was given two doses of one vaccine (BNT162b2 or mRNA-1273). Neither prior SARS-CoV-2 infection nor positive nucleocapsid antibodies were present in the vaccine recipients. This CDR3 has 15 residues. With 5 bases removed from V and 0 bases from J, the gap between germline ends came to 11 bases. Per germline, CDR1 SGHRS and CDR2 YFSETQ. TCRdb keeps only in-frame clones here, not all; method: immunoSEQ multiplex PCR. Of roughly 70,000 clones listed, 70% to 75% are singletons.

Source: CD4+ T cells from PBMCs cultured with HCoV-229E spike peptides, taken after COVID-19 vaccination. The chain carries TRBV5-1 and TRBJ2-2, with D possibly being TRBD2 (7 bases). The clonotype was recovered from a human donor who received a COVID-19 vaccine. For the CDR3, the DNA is TGCGCCAGCAGTGTCGGGGGGCCGAACACCGGGGAGCTGTTTTTT. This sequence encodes CASSVGGPNTGELFF.